This is a list of T cell receptor beta chains from one sample in a study of blood T cell repertoires in COVID-19. Method: immunoSEQ multiplex PCR; TCRdb's copy keeps in-frame clones and lacks some. The sample consists of approximately 300,000 clones, more than 65% of them appearing once. The sequenced sample consisted of peripheral blood. These receptors all come from an older person with COVID-19, enrolled during active disease. The CDR3 runs from the conserved cysteine through the conserved F or W. The D gene is left open where the match is weak. Clone size, where shown, is once, few, many, or a class for clones that have expanded.

j_call	d_call	v_call	clone_size	cdr3_aa	cdr3_nt
TRBJ2-1	TRBD1	TRBV11-3	NA	CASNRGGSVSYNEQFF	TGTGCCAGCAACAGGGGTGGTTCGGTCTCCTACAATGAGCAGTTCTTC
TRBJ2-3	NA	TRBV7-2	NA	CASSSGRGNRDTQYF	TGTGCCAGCAGCTCCGGCAGAGGGAACCGAGATACGCAGTATTTT
TRBJ1-1	NA	TRBV10-3	NA	CAISDSGNTEAFF	TGTGCCATCAGTGATTCCGGGAACACTGAAGCTTTCTTT
TRBJ2-3	NA	TRBV18	once	CASSPVADTQYF	TGTGCCAGCTCACCAGTAGCAGATACGCAGTATTTT
TRBJ2-5	TRBD1	TRBV2	NA	CASNRDRGEETQYF	TGTGCCAGCAATAGGGACAGGGGCGAGGAGACCCAGTACTTC
TRBJ1-4	TRBD1	TRBV18	once	CASSPLPGTGGVSQKLFF	TGTGCCAGCTCACCACTTCCCGGGACAGGGGGGGTGAGTCAAAAACTGTTTTTT
TRBJ2-2	NA	TRBV12-3/TRBV12-4	once	CASSFDSYGELFF	TGTGCCAGCAGTTTTGACTCCTACGGGGAGCTGTTTTTT
TRBJ1-1	TRBD1	TRBV11-2	NA	CASSSLGQGAWNTEAFF	TGTGCCAGCAGCTCTCTAGGACAGGGGGCATGGAACACTGAAGCTTTCTTT
TRBJ2-7	TRBD2	TRBV7-3	NA	CASSLAGGPYEQYF	TGTGCCAGCAGCCTAGCGGGGGGCCCCTACGAGCAGTACTTC
TRBJ1-1	NA	TRBV7-2	few	CASSLAGGGNTEAFF	TGTGCCAGCAGCTTAGCGGGGGGGGGTAACACTGAAGCTTTCTTT
TRBJ2-5	NA	TRBV5-1	NA	CASSAGQSQETQYF	TGCGCCAGCAGCGCGGGACAGAGTCAAGAGACCCAGTACTTC
TRBJ2-3	TRBD2	TRBV7-3	NA	CASSAQASGRELDTQYF	TGTGCCAGCAGCGCACAGGCTAGCGGGAGGGAATTGGATACGCAGTATTTT
TRBJ1-5	TRBD1	TRBV19	NA	CASSYRGDLGQPQHF	TGTGCCAGTAGCTACAGGGGGGATTTGGGTCAGCCCCAGCATTTT
TRBJ2-7	TRBD2	TRBV6-5	NA	CASRRLAGVYEQYF	TGTGCCAGCAGACGACTAGCGGGAGTCTACGAGCAGTACTTC
TRBJ2-5	TRBD2	TRBV30	NA	CAWRTSGRETQYF	TGTGCCTGGCGGACTAGCGGGAGGGAGACCCAGTACTTC
TRBJ2-4	NA	TRBV3-1/TRBV3-2	NA	CASSQDRGLINIQYF	TGTGCCAGCAGCCAAGATCGTGGGCTAATAAACATTCAGTACTTC
TRBJ1-3	NA	TRBV4-3	NA	CASSQSPVTGNSGNTIYF	TGCGCCAGCAGCCAATCCCCCGTGACAGGCAACTCTGGAAACACCATATATTTT
TRBJ2-7	TRBD1	TRBV5-1	NA	CASSPDRVRSLEQYF	TGCGCCAGCAGCCCAGACAGGGTTCGGTCTCTCGAGCAGTACTTC
TRBJ1-1	NA	TRBV6-5	NA	CASSPGIRGTEAFF	TGTGCCAGTAGTCCCGGGATACGTGGCACTGAAGCTTTCTTT
TRBJ1-4	NA	TRBV15	NA	CATSSRGWDEKLFF	TGTGCCACCAGCAGCAGGGGCTGGGATGAAAAACTGTTTTTT
TRBJ2-1	NA	TRBV6-2/TRBV6-3	NA	CASSYSLTYNEQFF	TGTGCCAGCAGTTACTCGCTAACCTACAATGAGCAGTTCTTC
TRBJ2-6	TRBD1	TRBV5-4	once	CASSPPPTGAGANVLTF	TGTGCCAGCAGCCCACCCCCGACAGGGGCTGGGGCCAACGTCCTGACTTTC
TRBJ2-7	NA	TRBV28	few	CASSVTSTEQYF	TGTGCCAGCAGTGTGACTAGTACCGAGCAGTACTTC